The rows below give T cell receptor beta chains drawn from one sample of a study of cytomegalovirus exposure and HLA in healthy donors. The method was immunoSEQ multiplex PCR; TCRdb's version includes in-frame clones alone and lacks a portion of them. This table has approximately 140,000 clones, 60% to 85% appearing once. Sequenced sample: PBMCs. The receptors were gathered from a man in his fifties in good health and CMV-seropositive. The CDR3 runs from the conserved cysteine through the conserved F or W. D genes are given only for firm matches. Clone size appears in some rows only: once, few, many, or a class for an expanded clone.

j_call clone_size d_call v_call cdr3_aa cdr3_nt
TRBJ2-7 - - TRBV4-1 CASSQAEITTYEQYF TGCGCCAGCAGCCAAGCCGAGATCACCACCTACGAGCAGTACTTC
TRBJ2-3 - TRBD2 TRBV9 CASSTRSGSTDTQYF TGTGCCAGCAGCACCCGTAGCGGGAGCACAGATACGCAGTATTTT
TRBJ2-3 once - TRBV12-5 CASGLDPSPGESTDTQYF TGTGCTAGTGGTTTGGACCCTTCTCCGGGAGAAAGCACAGATACGCAGTATTTT
TRBJ1-1 - - TRBV6-1 CASSEALGAPEAFF TGTGCCAGCAGTGAAGCGCTAGGGGCCCCTGAAGCTTTCTTT
TRBJ2-2 - - TRBV4-1 CASSQDLNSGYGELFF TGCGCCAGCAGCCAAGATTTGAACTCCGGGTACGGGGAGCTGTTTTTT
TRBJ2-7 - - TRBV28 CASRLQGLTYEQYF TGTGCCAGCAGGTTACAGGGACTTACCTACGAGCAGTACTTC
TRBJ2-7 - TRBD2 TRBV6-5 CASSYTRLRGAYEQYF TGTGCCAGCAGTTACACCCGTCTACGGGGGGCCTACGAGCAGTACTTC
TRBJ2-7 - - TRBV2 CASSEGGGAGEQYF TGTGCCAGCAGTGAGGGAGGGGGAGCCGGTGAGCAGTACTTC
TRBJ2-1 - - TRBV18 CASSPNPGGQYNEQFF TGTGCCAGCTCACCAAACCCGGGAGGACAGTACAATGAGCAGTTCTTC
TRBJ2-3 - - TRBV7-2 CASSLRVTSTDTQYF TGTGCCAGCAGCTTACGCGTAACTAGCACAGATACGCAGTATTTT
TRBJ2-3 few - TRBV13 CASSSRLQLTTDTQYF TGTGCCAGCAGCTCCCGACTTCAACTAACCACAGATACGCAGTATTTT
TRBJ2-5 - TRBD2 TRBV28 CASNQGLAGVKAETQYF TGTGCCAGCAACCAGGGACTAGCGGGAGTAAAGGCGGAGACCCAGTACTTC
TRBJ2-7 - - TRBV13 CASSQAPLHYEQYF TGTGCCAGCAGCCAGGCGCCCCTACACTACGAGCAGTACTTC
TRBJ2-3 once TRBD2 TRBV19 CASSGGTSGTPSTDTQYF TGTGCCAGTAGTGGGGGCACTAGCGGGACACCTAGCACAGATACGCAGTATTTT
TRBJ2-7 - TRBD2 TRBV5-8 CASSWEGRERYEQYF TGTGCCAGCAGCTGGGAGGGCAGGGAACGCTACGAGCAGTACTTC
TRBJ2-1 - TRBD2 TRBV7-3 CASSLGLGDNEQFF TGTGCCAGCAGCTTAGGACTAGGGGACAATGAGCAGTTCTTC
TRBJ1-2 - TRBD1 TRBV28 CASSILGQGGYGYTF TGTGCCAGCAGCATCCTGGGACAGGGAGGCTATGGCTACACCTTC
TRBJ2-2 - - TRBV7-9 CASSYGLGNTGELFF TGTGCCAGCAGCTACGGACTGGGGAACACCGGGGAGCTGTTTTTT
TRBJ1-5 few TRBD1 TRBV28 CASTSFGQGRNQPQHF TGTGCCAGCACCAGTTTTGGACAGGGTCGCAATCAGCCCCAGCATTTT
TRBJ1-5 - TRBD1 TRBV27 CASSDSTGEQPQHF TGTGCCAGCAGCGACTCTACAGGGGAACAGCCCCAGCATTTT
TRBJ2-1 once - TRBV11-2 CASSLAVDEQFF TGTGCCAGCAGCTTAGCGGTCGATGAGCAGTTCTTC
TRBJ2-7 - TRBD2 TRBV18 CASSPLQLAGGNYEQYF TGTGCCAGCTCACCGTTGCAACTAGCGGGGGGTAACTACGAGCAGTACTTC
TRBJ1-1 once TRBD1 TRBV5-1 CASSPERGRHTEAFF TGCGCCAGCAGCCCGGAGAGGGGGCGACACACTGAAGCTTTCTTT
TRBJ2-1 once TRBD2 TRBV28 CASRRTSTYNEQFF TGTGCCAGCAGAAGGACTAGCACTTACAATGAGCAGTTCTTC
TRBJ2-1 few TRBD2 TRBV6-1 CASEKREAGNEQFF TGTGCCAGCGAGAAGCGGGAGGCTGGAAATGAGCAGTTCTTC
TRBJ1-1 - - TRBV29-1 CSVGRDTYTEAFF TGCAGCGTGGGGAGGGACACTTACACTGAAGCTTTCTTT
TRBJ1-5 - - TRBV5-4 CASKLQGSNQPQHF TGTGCCAGCAAACTTCAGGGTAGCAATCAGCCCCAGCATTTT
TRBJ2-7 few - TRBV14 CASSQDRQTSYEQYF TGTGCCAGCAGCCAAGACAGACAGACTTCCTACGAGCAGTACTTC
TRBJ2-7 - - TRBV7-8 CASSTGGYEQYF TGTGCCAGCAGCACCGGGGGCTACGAGCAGTACTTC